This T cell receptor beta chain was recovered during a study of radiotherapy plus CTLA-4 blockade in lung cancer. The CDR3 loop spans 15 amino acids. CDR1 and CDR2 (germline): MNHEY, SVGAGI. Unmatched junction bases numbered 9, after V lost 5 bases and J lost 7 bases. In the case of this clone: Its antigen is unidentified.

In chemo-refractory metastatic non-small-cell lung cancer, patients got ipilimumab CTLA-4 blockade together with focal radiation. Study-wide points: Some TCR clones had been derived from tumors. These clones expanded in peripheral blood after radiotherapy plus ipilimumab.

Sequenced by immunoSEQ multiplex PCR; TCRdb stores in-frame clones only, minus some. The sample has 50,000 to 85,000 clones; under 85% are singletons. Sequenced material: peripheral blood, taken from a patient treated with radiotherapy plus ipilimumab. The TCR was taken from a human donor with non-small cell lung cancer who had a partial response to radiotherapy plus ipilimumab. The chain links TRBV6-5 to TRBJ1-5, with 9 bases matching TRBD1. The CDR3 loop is CASSPRDRALQPQHF. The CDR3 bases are TGTGCCAGCAGTCCCCGGGACAGGGCTTTGCAGCCCCAGCATTTT.